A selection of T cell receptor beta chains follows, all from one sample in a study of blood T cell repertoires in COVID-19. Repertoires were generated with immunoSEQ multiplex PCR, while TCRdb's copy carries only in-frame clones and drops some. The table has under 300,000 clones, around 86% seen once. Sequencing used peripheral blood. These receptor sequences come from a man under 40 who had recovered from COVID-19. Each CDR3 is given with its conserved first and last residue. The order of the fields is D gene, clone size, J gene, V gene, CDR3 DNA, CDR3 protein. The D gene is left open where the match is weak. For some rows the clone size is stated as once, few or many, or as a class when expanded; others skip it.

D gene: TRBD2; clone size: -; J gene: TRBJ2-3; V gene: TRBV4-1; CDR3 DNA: TGCGCCAGCAGCCAGGTTACTAGCGGGGTATTTCTTGGGACAGATACGCAGTATTTT; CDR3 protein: CASSQVTSGVFLGTDTQYF
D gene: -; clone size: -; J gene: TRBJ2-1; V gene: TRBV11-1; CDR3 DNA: TGTGCCAGCAGCCCGACTGTCACAGGGAATGAGCAGTTCTTC; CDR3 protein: CASSPTVTGNEQFF
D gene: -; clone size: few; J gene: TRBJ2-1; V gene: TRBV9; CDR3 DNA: TGTGCCAGCAGCGGAGGGCCCCGGGAGACCAATGAGCAGTTCTTC; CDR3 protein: CASSGGPRETNEQFF
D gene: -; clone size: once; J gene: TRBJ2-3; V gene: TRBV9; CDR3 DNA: TGTGCCAGCACCTCCCGGAGGGGGGGGAGTTGGGAAGATACGCAGTATTTT; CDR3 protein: CASTSRRGGSWEDTQYF
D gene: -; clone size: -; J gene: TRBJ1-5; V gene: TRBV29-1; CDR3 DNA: TGCAGCGTTGAAAGGTATCCAGGGGAGGGGGCCCAGCATTTT; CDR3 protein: CSVERYPGEGAQHF
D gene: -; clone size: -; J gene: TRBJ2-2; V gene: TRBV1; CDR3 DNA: TGCACCAGCAGCCCAACGACTTCCCAGCGGGGGTCCACCGGGGAGCTGTTTTTT; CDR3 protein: CTSSPTTSQRGSTGELFF
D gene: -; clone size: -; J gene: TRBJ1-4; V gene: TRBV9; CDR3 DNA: TGTGCCAGCAGCCCAGGCCAAGGTAGTGAAAAACTGTTTTTT; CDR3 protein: CASSPGQGSEKLFF
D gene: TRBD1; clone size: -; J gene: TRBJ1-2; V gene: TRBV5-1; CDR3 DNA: TGCGCCAGCAGCTTCGGGGACAGGGGGCATGGCTACACCTTC; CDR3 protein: CASSFGDRGHGYTF
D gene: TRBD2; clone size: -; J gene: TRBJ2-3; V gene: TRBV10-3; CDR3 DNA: TGTGCCATCAGTGCTTGGCTAGCGGGCGGAGAGGATACGCAGTATTTT; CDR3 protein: CAISAWLAGGEDTQYF
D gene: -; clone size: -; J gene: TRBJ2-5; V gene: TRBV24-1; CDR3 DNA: TGTGCCACCAGTTATTCAGGAACACAAGAGACCCAGTACTTC; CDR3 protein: CATSYSGTQETQYF
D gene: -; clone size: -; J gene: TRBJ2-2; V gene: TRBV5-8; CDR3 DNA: TGTGCCAGCAGCTGGGGGGACGCGAACACCGGGGAGCTGTTTTTT; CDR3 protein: CASSWGDANTGELFF
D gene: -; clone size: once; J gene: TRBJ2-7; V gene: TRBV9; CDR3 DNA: TGTGCCAGCAGCGTCCGAGAGGCCCCAGCCTACGAGCAGTACTTC; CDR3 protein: CASSVREAPAYEQYF
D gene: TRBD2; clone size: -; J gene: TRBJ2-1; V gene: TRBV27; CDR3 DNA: TGTGCCAGCAGTTCCTTAGCGGGGACGTACTACAATGAGCAGTTCTTC; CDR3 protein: CASSSLAGTYYNEQFF
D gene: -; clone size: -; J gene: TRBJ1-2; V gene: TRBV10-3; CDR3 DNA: TGTGCCATCATGAGGGAAGGACATGGCTACACCTTC; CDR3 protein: CAIMREGHGYTF
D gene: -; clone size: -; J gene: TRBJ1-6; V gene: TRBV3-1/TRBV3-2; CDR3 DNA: TGTGCCAGCAGCCCCCTATTAAATTCACCCCTCCACTTT; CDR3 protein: CASSPLLNSPLHF
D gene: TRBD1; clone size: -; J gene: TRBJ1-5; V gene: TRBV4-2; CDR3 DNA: TGTGCCAGCAGCCAAGAGGACAGGGGGGGCACGACCCAGCATTTT; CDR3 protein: CASSQEDRGGTTQHF
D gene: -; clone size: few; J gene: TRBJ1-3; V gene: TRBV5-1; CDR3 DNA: TGCGCCAGCAGCCCCGGCGGAGGGGCATTTCGGGGACCTGGAAACACCATATATTTT; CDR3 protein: CASSPGGGAFRGPGNTIYF
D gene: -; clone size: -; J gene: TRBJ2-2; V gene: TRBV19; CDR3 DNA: TGTGCCAGTAGTAATCGCCAGGGCTACACCGGGGAGCTGTTTTTT; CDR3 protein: CASSNRQGYTGELFF
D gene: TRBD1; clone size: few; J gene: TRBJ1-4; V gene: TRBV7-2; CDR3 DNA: TGTGCCAGCAGACCGGGACAGGGTTTTGAAAAACTGTTTTTT; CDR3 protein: CASRPGQGFEKLFF
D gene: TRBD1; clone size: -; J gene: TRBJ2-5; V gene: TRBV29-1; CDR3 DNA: TGCAGCGTTGAAATCATTAGGGAGAGAGGGGGCGGGGAGACCCAGTACTTC; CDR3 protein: CSVEIIRERGGGETQYF
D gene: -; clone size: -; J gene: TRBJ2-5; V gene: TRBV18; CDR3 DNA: TGTGCCAGCTCACCAGGGCAAGGTGGGGAGACCCAGTACTTC; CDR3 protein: CASSPGQGGETQYF
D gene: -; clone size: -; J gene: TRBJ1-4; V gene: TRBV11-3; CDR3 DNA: TGTGCCAGCAGCGGGGAGACGGGCCAGTTTGAAAAACTGTTTTTT; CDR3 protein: CASSGETGQFEKLFF
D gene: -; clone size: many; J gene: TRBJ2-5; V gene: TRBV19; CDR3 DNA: TGTGCCAGTAGTTTGACAGGTCAGAGACAAGAGACCCAGTACTTC; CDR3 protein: CASSLTGQRQETQYF
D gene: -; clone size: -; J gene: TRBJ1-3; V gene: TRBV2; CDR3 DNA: TGTGCCAGCAGTGACAGGTCAGGAAACACCATATATTTT; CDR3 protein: CASSDRSGNTIYF
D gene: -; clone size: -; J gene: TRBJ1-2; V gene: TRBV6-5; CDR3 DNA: TGTGCCAGCAGTTCTAACAGCTACTATGGCTACACCTTC; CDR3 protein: CASSSNSYYGYTF
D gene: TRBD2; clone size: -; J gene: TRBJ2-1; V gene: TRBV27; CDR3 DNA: TGTGCCAGCCGGACTAGCGGGGGGCCTTACAATGAGCAGTTCTTC; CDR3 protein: CASRTSGGPYNEQFF
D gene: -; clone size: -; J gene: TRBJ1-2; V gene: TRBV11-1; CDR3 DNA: TGTGCCAGCAGCTCCCGGAAGACAGGAGGCTATGGCTACACCTTC; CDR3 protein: CASSSRKTGGYGYTF
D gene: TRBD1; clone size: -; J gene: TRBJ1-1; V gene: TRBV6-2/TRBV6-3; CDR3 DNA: TGTGCCAGCAGCGCGACAGGGTACACTGAAGCTTTCTTT; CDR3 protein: CASSATGYTEAFF
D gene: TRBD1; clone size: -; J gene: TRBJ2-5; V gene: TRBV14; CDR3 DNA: TGTGCCAGCAGCCAGGCCGGGACAGGGGAAGAGACCCAGTACTTC; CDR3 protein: CASSQAGTGEETQYF
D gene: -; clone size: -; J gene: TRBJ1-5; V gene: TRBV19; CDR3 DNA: TGTGCCAGTAGTTTACAGGGTTATCAGCCCCAGCATTTT; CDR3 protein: CASSLQGYQPQHF
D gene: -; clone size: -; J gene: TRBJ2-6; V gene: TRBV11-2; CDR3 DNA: TGTGCCAGCAGCGATAGGAGCTCTGGGGCCAACGTCCTGACTTTC; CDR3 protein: CASSDRSSGANVLTF
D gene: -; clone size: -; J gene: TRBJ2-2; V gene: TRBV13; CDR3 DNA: TGTGCCAGCAGCTTAGGCAGGACCGGGGAGCTGTTTTTT; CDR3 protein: CASSLGRTGELFF
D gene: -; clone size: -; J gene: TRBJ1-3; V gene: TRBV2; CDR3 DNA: TGTGCCAGCCTCCGGGATTCTGGAAACACCATATATTTT; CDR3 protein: CASLRDSGNTIYF
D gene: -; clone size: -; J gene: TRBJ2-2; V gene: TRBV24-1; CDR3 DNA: TGTGCCACCAGTGATTCCCTGTCCCGACAGACGGACACCGGGGAGCTGTTTTTT; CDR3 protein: CATSDSLSRQTDTGELFF
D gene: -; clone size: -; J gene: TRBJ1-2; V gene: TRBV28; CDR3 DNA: TGTGCCAGCAGCACCGGGGGGGGATATGGCTACACCTTC; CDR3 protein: CASSTGGGYGYTF
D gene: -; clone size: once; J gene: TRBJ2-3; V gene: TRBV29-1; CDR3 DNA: TGCAGCGCCTCACAGACCGTAACAGATACGCAGTATTTT; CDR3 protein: CSASQTVTDTQYF
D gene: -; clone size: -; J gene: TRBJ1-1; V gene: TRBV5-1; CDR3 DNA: TGCGCCAGCAGGTCAGGGGCAGGGCGGGCTTTCTTT; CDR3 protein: CASRSGAGRAFF
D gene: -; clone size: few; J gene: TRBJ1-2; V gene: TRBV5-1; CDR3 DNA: TGCGCCAGCAGCTACCCGGGTGGGCGGGGCAAGGATGGCTACACCTTC; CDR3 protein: CASSYPGGRGKDGYTF
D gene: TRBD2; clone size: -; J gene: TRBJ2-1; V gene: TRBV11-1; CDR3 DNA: TGTGCCAGCAGCCCGATCCTAGCGGGGGGGTCGGATGAGCAGTTCTTC; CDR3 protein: CASSPILAGGSDEQFF
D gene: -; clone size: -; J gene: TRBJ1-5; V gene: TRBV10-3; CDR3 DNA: TGTGCCATCAGTGAGTCGAGTAGGGGACTTAGCAATCAGCCCCAGCATTTT; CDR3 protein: CAISESSRGLSNQPQHF
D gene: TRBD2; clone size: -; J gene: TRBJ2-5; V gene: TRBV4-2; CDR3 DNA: TGTGCCAGCAGCCAGGGCCGCGGGGGGGACCAAGAGACCCAGTACTTC; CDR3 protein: CASSQGRGGDQETQYF
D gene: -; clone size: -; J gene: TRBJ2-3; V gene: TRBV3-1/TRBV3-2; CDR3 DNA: TGTGCCAGCAGCCAAGTAGGAGGGGGGGCAGCAGATACGCAGTATTTT; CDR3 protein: CASSQVGGGAADTQYF
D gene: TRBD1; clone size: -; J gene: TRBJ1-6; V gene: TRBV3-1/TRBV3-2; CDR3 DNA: TGTGCCAGCAGCCAGGGACAGACTTCACCCCTCCACTTT; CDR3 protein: CASSQGQTSPLHF
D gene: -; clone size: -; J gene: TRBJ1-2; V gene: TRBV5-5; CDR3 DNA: TGTGCCAGCAGCCCTGGAGGGGACTATGGCTACACCTTC; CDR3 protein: CASSPGGDYGYTF
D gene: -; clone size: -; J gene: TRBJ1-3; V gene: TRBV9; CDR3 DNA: TGTGCCAGCAGCGTACATGGGAGCTCTGGAAACACCATATATTTT; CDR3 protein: CASSVHGSSGNTIYF
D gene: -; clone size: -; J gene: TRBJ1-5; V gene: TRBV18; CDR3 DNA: TGTGCCAGCTCGGCAACAGGAAATCAGCCCCAGCATTTT; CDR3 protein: CASSATGNQPQHF
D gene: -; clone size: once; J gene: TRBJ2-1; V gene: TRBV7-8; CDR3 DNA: TGTGCCAGCAGCTTTCCCAGGGTTAGGGGTGAGCAGTTCTTC; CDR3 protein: CASSFPRVRGEQFF
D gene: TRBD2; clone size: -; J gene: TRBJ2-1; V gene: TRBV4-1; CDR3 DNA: TGCGCCAGCAGCCAGCGCGGGACTAGCGGGGGAGATAATGAGCAGTTCTTC; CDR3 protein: CASSQRGTSGGDNEQFF
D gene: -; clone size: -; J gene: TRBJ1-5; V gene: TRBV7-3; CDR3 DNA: TGTGCCAGCAGCTTAGAGCCCCAGGGCAATCAGCCCCAGCATTTT; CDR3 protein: CASSLEPQGNQPQHF
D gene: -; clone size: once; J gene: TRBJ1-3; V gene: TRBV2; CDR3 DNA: TGTGCCAGCAGTGAAGCGCTTCGAGCTGGCACCATATATTTT; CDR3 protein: CASSEALRAGTIYF
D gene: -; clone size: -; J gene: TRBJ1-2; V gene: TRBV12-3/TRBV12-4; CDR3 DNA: TGTGCCAGCAGCAAGGACGAGGGTGGCTACACCTTC; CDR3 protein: CASSKDEGGYTF
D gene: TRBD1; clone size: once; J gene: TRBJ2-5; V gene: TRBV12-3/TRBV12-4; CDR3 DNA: TGTGCCAGCAGCCTCGACAGGGTAGAGACCCAGTACTTC; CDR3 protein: CASSLDRVETQYF
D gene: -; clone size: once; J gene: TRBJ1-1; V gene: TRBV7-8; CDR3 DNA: TGTGCCAGCAGCCCCCACACTGGACAGTCTTTAGCTTTCTTT; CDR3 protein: CASSPHTGQSLAFF
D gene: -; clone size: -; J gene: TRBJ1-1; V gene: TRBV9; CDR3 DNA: TGTGCCAGCAGCGTAGATGACTTAAAAGGAGCTTTCTTT; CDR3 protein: CASSVDDLKGAFF
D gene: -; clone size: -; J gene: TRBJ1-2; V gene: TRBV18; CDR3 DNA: TGTGCCAGCTCACCTGACACGTATGGCTACACCTTC; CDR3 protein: CASSPDTYGYTF
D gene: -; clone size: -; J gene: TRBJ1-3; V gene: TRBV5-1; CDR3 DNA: TGCGCCAGCAGCCGGGGGGGTGAGCTACACACCATATATTTT; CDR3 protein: CASSRGGELHTIYF